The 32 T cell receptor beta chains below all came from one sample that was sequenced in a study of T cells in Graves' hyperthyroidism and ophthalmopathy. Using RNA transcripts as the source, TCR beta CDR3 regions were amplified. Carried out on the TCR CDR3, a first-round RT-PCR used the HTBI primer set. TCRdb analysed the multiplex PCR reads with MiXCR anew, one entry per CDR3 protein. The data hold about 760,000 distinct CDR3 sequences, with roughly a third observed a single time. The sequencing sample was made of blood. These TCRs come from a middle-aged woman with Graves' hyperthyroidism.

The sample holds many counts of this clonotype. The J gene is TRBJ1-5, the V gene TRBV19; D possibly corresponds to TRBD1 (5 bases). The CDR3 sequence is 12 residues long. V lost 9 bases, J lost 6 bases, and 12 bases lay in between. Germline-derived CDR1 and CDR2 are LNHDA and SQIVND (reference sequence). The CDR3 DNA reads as TGTGCCAGGCTCCCAGGGTTTCAGCCCCAGCATTTT. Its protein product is CARLPGFQPQHF.

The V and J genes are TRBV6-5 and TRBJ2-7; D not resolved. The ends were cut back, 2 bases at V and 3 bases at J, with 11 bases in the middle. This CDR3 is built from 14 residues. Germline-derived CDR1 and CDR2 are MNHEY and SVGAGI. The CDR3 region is CASSYGEVGYEQYF. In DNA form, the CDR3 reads TGTGCCAGCAGTTACGGCGAGGTGGGCTACGAGCAGTACTTC.

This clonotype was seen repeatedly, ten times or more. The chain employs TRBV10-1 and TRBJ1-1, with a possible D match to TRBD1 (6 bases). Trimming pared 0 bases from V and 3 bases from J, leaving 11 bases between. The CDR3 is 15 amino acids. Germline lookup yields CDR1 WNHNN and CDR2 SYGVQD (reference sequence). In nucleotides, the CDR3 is TGCGCCAGCAGTGAGTCGAGGGGGTTGGACACTGAAGCTTTCTTT. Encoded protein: CASSESRGLDTEAFF.

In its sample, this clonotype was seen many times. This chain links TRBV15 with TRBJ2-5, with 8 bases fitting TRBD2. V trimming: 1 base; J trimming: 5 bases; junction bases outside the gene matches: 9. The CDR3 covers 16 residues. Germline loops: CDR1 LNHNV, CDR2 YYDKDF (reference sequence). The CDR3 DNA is TGTGCCACCAGCAGAGGGCCTCTTCGGGGGGGGGAGACCCAGTACTTC. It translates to CATSRGPLRGGETQYF.

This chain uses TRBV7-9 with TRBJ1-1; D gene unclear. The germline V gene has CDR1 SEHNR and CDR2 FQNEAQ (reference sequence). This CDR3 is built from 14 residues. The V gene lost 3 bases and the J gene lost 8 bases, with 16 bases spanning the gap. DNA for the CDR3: TGTGCCAGCAGCTTGGGGTACTCGGGAACGGAAGCTTTCTTT. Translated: CASSLGYSGTEAFF.

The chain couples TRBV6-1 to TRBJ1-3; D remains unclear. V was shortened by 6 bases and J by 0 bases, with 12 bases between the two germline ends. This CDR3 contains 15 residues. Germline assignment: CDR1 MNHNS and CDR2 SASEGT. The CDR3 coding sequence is TGTGCCAGCAGACGACTGAGGACCTCTGGAAACACCATATATTTT. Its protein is CASRRLRTSGNTIYF.

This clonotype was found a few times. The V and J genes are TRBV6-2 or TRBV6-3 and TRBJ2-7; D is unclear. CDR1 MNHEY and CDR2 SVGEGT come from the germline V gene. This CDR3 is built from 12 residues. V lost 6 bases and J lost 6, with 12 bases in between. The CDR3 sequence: CASSLLEREQYF. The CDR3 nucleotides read TGTGCCAGCAGCCTATTAGAACGCGAGCAGTACTTC.

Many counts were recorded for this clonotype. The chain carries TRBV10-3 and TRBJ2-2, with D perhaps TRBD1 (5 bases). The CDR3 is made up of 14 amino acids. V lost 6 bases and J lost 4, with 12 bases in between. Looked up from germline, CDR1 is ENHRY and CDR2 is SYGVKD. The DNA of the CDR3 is TGTGCCATCAGCCTCCAGGGTGCCACCGGGGAGCTGTTTTTT. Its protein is CAISLQGATGELFF.

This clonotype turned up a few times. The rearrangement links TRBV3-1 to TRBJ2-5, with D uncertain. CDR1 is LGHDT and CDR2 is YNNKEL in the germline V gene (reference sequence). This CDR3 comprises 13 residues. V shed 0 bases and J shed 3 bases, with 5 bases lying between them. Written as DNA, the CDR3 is TGTGCCAGCAGCCAAGATAGGAAAGAGACCCAGTACTTC. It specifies CASSQDRKETQYF.

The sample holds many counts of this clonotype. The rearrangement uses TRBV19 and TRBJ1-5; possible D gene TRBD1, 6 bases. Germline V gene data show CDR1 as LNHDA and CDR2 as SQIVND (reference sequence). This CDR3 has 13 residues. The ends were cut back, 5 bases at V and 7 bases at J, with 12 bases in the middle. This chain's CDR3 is CASSSGAGQPQHF. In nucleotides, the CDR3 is TGTGCCAGTAGTTCAGGGGCCGGACAGCCCCAGCATTTT.

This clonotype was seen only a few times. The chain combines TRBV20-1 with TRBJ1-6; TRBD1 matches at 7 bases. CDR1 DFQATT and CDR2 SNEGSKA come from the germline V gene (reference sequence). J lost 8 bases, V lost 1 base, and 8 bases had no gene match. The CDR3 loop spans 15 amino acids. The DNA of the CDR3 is TGCAGTGCTAGAGGGGACAGTTCGTCTGATTCACCCCTCCACTTT. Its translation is CSARGDSSSDSPLHF.

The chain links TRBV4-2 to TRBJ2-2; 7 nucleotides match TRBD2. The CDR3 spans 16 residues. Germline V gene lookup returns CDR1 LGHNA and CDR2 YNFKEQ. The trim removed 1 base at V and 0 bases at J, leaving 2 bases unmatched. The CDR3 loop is CASSQVSGANTGELFF. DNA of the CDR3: TGTGCCAGCAGCCAAGTAAGCGGGGCGAACACCGGGGAGCTGTTTTTT.

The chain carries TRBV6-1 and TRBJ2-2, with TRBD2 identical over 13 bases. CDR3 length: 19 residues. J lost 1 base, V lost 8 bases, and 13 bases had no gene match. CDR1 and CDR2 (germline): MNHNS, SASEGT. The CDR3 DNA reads TGTGCCAGCCTCTCGCGGACTAGCGGGAGTGTGAAGAACACCGGGGAGCTGTTTTTT. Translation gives CASLSRTSGSVKNTGELFF.

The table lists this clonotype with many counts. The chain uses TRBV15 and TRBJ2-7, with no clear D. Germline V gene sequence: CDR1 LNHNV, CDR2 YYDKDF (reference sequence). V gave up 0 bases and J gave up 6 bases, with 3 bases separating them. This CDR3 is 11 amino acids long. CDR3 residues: CATSRDTEQYF. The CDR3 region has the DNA TGTGCCACCAGCAGAGATACCGAGCAGTACTTC.

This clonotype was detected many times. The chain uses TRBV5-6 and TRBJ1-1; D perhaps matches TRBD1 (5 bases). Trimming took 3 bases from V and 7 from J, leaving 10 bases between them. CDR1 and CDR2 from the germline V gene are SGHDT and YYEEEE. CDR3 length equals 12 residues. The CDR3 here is CASSYLGGEAFF. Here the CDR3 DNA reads TGTGCCAGCAGCTACTTGGGGGGTGAAGCTTTCTTT.

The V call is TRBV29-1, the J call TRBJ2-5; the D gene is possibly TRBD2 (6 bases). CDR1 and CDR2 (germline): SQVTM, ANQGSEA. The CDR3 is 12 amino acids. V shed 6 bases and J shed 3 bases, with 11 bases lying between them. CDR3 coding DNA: TGCAGCGTGACGGAGGGGAAAGAGACCCAGTACTTC. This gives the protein CSVTEGKETQYF.

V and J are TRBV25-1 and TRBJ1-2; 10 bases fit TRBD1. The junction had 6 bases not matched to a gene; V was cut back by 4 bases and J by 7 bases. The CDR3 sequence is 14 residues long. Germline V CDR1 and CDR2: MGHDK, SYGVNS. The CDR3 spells CASSGRQGARGYTF. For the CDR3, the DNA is TGTGCCAGCAGTGGACGACAGGGGGCGCGTGGCTACACCTTC.

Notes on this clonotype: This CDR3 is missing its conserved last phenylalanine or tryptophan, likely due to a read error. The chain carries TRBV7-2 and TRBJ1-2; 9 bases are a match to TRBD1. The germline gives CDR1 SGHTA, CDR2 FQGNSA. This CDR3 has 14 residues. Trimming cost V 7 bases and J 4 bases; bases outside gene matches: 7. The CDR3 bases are TGTGCCAGCACTCGGACAGGGGAGGTCTATGGCTACACCTCC. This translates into CASTRTGEVYGYTS.

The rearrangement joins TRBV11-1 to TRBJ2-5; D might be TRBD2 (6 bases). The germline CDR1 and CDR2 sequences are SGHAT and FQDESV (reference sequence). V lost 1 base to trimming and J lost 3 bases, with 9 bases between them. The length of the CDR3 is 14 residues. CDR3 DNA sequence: TGTGCCAGCAGCTTAGAGGCGGGGAAAGAGACCCAGTACTTC. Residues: CASSLEAGKETQYF.

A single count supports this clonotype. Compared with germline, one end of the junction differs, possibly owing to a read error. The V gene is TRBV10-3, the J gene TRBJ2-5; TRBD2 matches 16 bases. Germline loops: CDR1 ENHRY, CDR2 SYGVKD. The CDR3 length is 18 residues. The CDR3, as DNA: TGTGCCAGCAGTTTCTCGGGACTAGCGGGGGGGAGGAAAGAGACCCAGTACTTC. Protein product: CASSFSGLAGGRKETQYF.

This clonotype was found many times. The CDR3 is CASSFRQINTEAFF. CDR3 DNA: TGTGCCAGCAGCTTTAGACAGATTAACACTGAAGCTTTCTTT. The chain has TRBV7-2 and TRBJ1-1, with a tentative D call TRBD1 (5 bases). CDR1 SGHTA and CDR2 FQGNSA come from the germline V gene. With 3 bases removed from V and 2 bases from J, the gap between germline ends came to 10 bases. The CDR3 runs 14 residues.

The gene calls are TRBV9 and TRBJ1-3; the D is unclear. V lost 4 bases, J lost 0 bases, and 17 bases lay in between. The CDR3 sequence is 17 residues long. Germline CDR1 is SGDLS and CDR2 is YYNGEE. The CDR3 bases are TGTGCCAGCAGCCGACCCCCTGGACGGTTCTCTGGAAACACCATATATTTT. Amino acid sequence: CASSRPPGRFSGNTIYF.

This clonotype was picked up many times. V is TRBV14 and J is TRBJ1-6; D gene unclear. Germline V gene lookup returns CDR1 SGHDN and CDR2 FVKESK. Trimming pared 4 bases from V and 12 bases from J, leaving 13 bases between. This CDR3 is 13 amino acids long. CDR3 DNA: TGTGCCAGCAGCCCTCGCCCCAACGGACCCCTCCACTTT. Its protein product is CASSPRPNGPLHF.

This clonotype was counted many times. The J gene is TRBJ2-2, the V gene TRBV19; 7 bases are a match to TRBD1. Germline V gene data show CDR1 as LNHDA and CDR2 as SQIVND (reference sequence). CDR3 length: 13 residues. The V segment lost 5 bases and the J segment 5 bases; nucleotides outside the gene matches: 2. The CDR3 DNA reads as TGTGCCAGTAGTGCACAGGGGACCGGGGAGCTGTTTTTT. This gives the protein CASSAQGTGELFF. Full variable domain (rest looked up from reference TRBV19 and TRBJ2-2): DGGITQSPKYLFRKEGQNVTLSCEQNLNHDAMYWYRQDPGQGLRLIYYSQIVNDFQKGDIAEGYSVSREKKESFPLTVTSAQKNPTAFYLCASSAQGTGELFFGEGSRLTVL.

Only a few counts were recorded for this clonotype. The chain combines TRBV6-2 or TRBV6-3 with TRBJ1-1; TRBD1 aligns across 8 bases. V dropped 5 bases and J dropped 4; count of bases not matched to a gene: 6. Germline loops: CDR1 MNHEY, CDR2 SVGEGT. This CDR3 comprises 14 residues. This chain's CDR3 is CASSTRTGSTEAFF. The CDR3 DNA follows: TGTGCCAGCAGTACGCGGACAGGGAGCACTGAAGCTTTCTTT.

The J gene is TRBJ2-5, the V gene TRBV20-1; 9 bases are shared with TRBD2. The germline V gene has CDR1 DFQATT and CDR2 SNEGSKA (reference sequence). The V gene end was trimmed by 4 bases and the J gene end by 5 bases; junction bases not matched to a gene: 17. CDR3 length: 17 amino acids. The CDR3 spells CSAMGLAGQRPGETQYF. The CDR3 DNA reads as TGCAGTGCTATGGGGCTAGCGGGACAGAGGCCTGGGGAGACCCAGTACTTC.

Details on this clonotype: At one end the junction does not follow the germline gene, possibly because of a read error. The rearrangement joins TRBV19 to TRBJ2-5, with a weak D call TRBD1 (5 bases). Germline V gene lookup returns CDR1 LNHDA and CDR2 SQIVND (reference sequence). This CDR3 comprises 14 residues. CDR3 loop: CARATGSHQETQYF. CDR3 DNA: TGTGCCCGGGCAACAGGTTCCCATCAAGAGACCCAGTACTTT.

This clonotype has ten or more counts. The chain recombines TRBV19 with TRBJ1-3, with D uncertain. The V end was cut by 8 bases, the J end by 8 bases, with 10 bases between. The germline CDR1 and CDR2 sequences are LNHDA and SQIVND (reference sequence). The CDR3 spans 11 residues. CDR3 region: CASSNRHTIYF. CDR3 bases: TGTGCCAGTTCCAACAGACACACCATATATTTT.

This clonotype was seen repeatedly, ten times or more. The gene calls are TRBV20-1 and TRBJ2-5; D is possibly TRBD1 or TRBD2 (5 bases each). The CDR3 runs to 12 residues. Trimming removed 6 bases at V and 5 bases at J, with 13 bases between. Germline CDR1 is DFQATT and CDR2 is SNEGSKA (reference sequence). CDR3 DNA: TGCAGTGCGAGGGACCCCGGGGAGACCCAGTACTTC. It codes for CSARDPGETQYF.

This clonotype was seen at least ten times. The CDR3 here is CASMVAGSYEQYF. Written as DNA, the CDR3 is TGTGCCAGCATGGTAGCTGGGTCCTACGAGCAGTACTTC. This chain connects TRBV6-2 or TRBV6-3 to TRBJ2-7; D is ambiguous. The CDR3 length is 13 residues. The germline CDR1 and CDR2 sequences are MNHEY and SVGEGT. V lost 7 bases, J lost 1 base, and 11 bases lay in between.

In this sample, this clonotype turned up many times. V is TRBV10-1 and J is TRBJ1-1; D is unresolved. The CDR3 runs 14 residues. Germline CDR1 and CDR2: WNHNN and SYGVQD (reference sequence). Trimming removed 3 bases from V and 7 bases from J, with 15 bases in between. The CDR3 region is CASSDPGQASEAFF. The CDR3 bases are TGCGCCAGCAGTGACCCTGGCCAGGCAAGTGAAGCTTTCTTT.

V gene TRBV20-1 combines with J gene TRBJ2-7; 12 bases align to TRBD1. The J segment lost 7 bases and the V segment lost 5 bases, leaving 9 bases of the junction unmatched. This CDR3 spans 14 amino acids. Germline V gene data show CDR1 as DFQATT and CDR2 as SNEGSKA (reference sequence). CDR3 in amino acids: CSARPGQGAEEQYF. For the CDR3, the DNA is TGCAGTGCTCGACCGGGACAGGGGGCAGAAGAGCAGTACTTC.